This note documents a single TCR beta chain sequence. These data are taken from a study of T cells after yellow fever vaccination. This CDR3 has 15 amino acids. V dropped 4 bases and J dropped 4; count of bases not matched to a gene: 4. Germline V lookup: CDR1 SGHRS, CDR2 YFSETQ. TCRdb re-called the 5' RACE reads through MiXCR, storing one row per CDR3 protein. The sample shows some 670,000 distinct CDR3 sequences, roughly an eighth of them seen only once. This TCR was sampled from a man aged 30 to 39 who received the YFV17D yellow fever vaccine. This chain connects TRBV5-1 to TRBJ2-7, with TRBD2 matching 14 bases. Here the sequenced sample was PBMCs, taken on the day of the yellow fever booster vaccination. The CDR3 nucleotides are TGCGCCAGCAGCGCGGGACTAGCGGGAGAGTACGAGCAGTACTTC. Its translation: CASSAGLAGEYEQYF.